The T cell receptor beta chain described here comes from a study of immune evolution from preneoplasia to lung adenocarcinoma. Germline-derived CDR1 and CDR2 are MNHEY and SVGAGI. The CDR3 extends over 15 amino acids. The ends lost 6 bases at V and 1 base at J; junction bases unmatched: 4. Method: immunoSEQ multiplex PCR; TCRdb's copy keeps in-frame clones and lacks some. The data hold 9,500 to 12,000 clones, with about nine tenths observed a single time. Two lung cancer pathologists independently confirmed each histologic diagnosis. Sequenced material: FFPE invasive lung adenocarcinoma tissue. This TCR came from a person aged 65 to 85 with invasive lung adenocarcinoma. The rearrangement links TRBV6-5 to TRBJ2-7; 12 bases are shared with TRBD1. The CDR3 region is CASRGGQGASYEQYF. CDR3 coding DNA: TGTGCCAGCAGGGGGGGACAGGGGGCATCCTACGAGCAGTACTTC.